This TCR beta chain emerged from a study of beta chain features in type 1 diabetes. In the case of this clone: The antigen is undetermined.

Findings and caveats of the study: Type 1 diabetes patients had moderately but significantly shorter TCRB CDR3s in all four CD4+ subsets.

CDR1 is SGHTA and CDR2 is FQGTGA in the germline V gene. This CDR3 comprises 19 residues. V shed 4 bases and J 4 bases; nucleotides not matched to a gene: 20. Of the isolated RNA, all was reverse transcribed, and so the sequenced material was expressed TCRB transcripts. The repertoire was sequenced with immunoSEQ multiplex PCR; TCRdb's copy has only in-frame clones and lacks some. This table has 130,000 to 150,000 clones, 6.9% appearing once. The rearrangement joins TRBV7-3 to TRBJ2-5; TRBD2 matches at 8 bases. The clonotype originates from a woman in her thirties in good health. The sample was central memory CD4+ T cells from blood. CDR3 sequence (DNA): TGTGCCAGCAGCTACCTCCCGGCTAGCGGGTACCTGTCAGGAGAGACCCAGTACTTC. Residues: CASSYLPASGYLSGETQYF.